These 16 T cell receptor beta chains were sequenced from one sample in a study of regulatory T cells in long-lasting Graves disease. Construction of the TCR beta libraries employed iRepertoire HTBI primers in conjunction with Arm-PCR of CDR3 regions. One entry per CDR3 protein results from TCRdb running MiXCR on the multiplex PCR reads. The table includes approximately 480,000 distinct CDR3 sequences, roughly 15% detected once. Time point denoted: newly diagnosed GD, antithyroid drugs for less than 3 months. RNA isolated from PBMCs was used to make the TCR library. This same sample was also taken into another study, of T cells in Graves' hyperthyroidism and ophthalmopathy.

The source was peripheral blood mononuclear cells (PBMCs), collected at new diagnosis, from a patient treated with antithyroid drugs. The receptors were gathered from a man aged 35-49 years with Graves disease.

This clonotype was picked up many times. The rearrangement links TRBV18 to TRBJ2-3; no definite D call. Deletions cut 0 bases from V and 0 bases from J, with 4 bases between. The germline V gene encodes CDR1 KGHSH and CDR2 LQKENI. The CDR3 is made up of 14 amino acids. The CDR3, as DNA: TGTGCCAGCTCACCACCGAGTAGCACAGATACGCAGTATTTT. As protein: CASSPPSSTDTQYF. Full variable domain (outside the CDR3, taken from reference TRBV18 and TRBJ2-3): NAGVMQNPRHLVRRRGQEARLRCSPMKGHSHVYWYRQLPEEGLKFMVYLQKENIIDESGMPKERFSAEFPKEGPSILRIQQVVRGDSAAYFCASSPPSSTDTQYFGPGTRLTVL.

Regarding this clonotype: A single base separates this from a much larger clone, so it may be a read error. The chain is built from TRBV7-9 and TRBJ2-1, with D possibly matching TRBD2 (5 bases). This CDR3 contains 15 residues. The germline CDR1 and CDR2 sequences are SEHNR and FQNEAQ (reference sequence). The V end was cut by 4 bases, the J end by 8 bases, with 18 bases between. The CDR3 bases are TGTGCCAGCAGCTCAGCAGGACTCCCTACCCATGAGCAGTTCTTC. As protein: CASSSAGLPTHEQFF.

Of note for this clonotype: A single base is all that separates this from a far larger clone, so a read error is likely. The DNA for the CDR3 is TGTGCCAGCAGTGACCCAGCGGGCCTCGGGGGCAATGAGCAGTACTTC. Encoded protein: CASSDPAGLGGNEQYF. The chain recombines TRBV6-1 with TRBJ2-7; the D gene could be TRBD1 or TRBD2 (6 bases each). Trimming left V 3 bases short and J 7 bases short, with 22 bases between. This CDR3 is built from 16 residues. Germline CDR1 and CDR2: MNHNS and SASEGT.

The chain couples TRBV6-1 to TRBJ1-5; 10 positions match TRBD1. The ends lost 4 bases at V and 3 bases at J; junction bases unmatched: 6. This CDR3 contains 16 residues. Germline values: CDR1 MNHNS, CDR2 SASEGT. The DNA of the CDR3 is TGTGCCAGCAGTGGGGGGACAGGGGTACTCAATCAGCCCCAGCATTTT. Protein: CASSGGTGVLNQPQHF.

V usage is TRBV4-1 and J usage is TRBJ2-7; 12 positions match TRBD2. Germline V gene data show CDR1 as MGHRA and CDR2 as YSYEKL. V dropped 3 bases and J dropped 0; count of bases not matched to a gene: 12. The CDR3 is 19 amino acids. The chain's CDR3 is CASSHPGLAGHPSSYEQYF. The CDR3 DNA follows: TGCGCCAGCAGCCATCCGGGACTAGCGGGCCACCCGAGCTCCTACGAGCAGTACTTC.

This clonotype was detected only once. V gene TRBV10-2 combines with J gene TRBJ2-1, with a possible D match to TRBD2 (6 bases). This CDR3 has 15 amino acids. Germline lookup yields CDR1 WSHSY and CDR2 SAAADI. Trimming removed 2 bases at V and 0 bases at J, with 8 bases between. DNA of the CDR3: TGCGCCAGCAGTGAGGAGGGAGGCTCCTACAATGAGCAGTTCTTC. Translation: CASSEEGGSYNEQFF.

In regard to this clonotype: The junction shows a germline mismatch at one end, possibly a read error. The chain uses TRBV7-9 and TRBJ2-3, with 8 positions matching TRBD2. CDR3 length: 15 amino acids. From germline, CDR1 is SEHNR and CDR2 FQNEAQ (reference sequence). The CDR3 nucleotides read TGTGCCAGCAGCTACCTAGCGGGTAGCACAGATGCGCAGTATTTT. Protein product: CASSYLAGSTDAQYF. Full variable domain (missing parts from reference TRBV7-9 and TRBJ2-3): DTGVSQNPRHKITKRGQNVTFRCDPISEHNRLYWYRQTLGQGPEFLTYFQNEAQLEKSRLLSDRFSAERPKGSFSTLEIQRTEQGDSAMYLCASSYLAGSTDAQYFGPGTRLTVL.

Points on this clonotype: At one of its ends the junction is not consistent with the germline gene, which may arise from a read error. V gene TRBV24-1 combines with J gene TRBJ2-3; TRBD2 matches at 15 bases. CDR1 is KGHDR and CDR2 is SFDVKD in the germline V gene. This CDR3 spans 19 amino acids. In DNA form, the CDR3 reads TGTACCACCAGTGACCGCCGGACTAGCGGGAGGGCCGGCACAGATACGCAGTATTTT. Translation gives CTTSDRRTSGRAGTDTQYF.

This clonotype was counted only a few times. The V and J genes are TRBV7-9 and TRBJ2-3, with unresolved D. CDR1 is SEHNR, CDR2 FQNEAQ, per germline (reference sequence). The CDR3 sequence is 14 residues long. The ends were cut back, 6 bases at V and 0 bases at J, with 10 bases in the middle. CDR3 sequence: CASRTGSSTDTQYF. The CDR3 DNA reads as TGTGCCAGCAGAACTGGATCTAGCACAGATACGCAGTATTTT.

This clonotype was detected many times. Germline is not matched at one junction end, which may reflect a read error. The J gene is TRBJ2-3, the V gene TRBV12-3 or TRBV12-4; 8 positions match TRBD2. The CDR3 is 12 residues long. The DNA for the CDR3 is TGCGCCACCGGGAGGGCCACAGATACGCAGTATTTT. Its protein product is CATGRATDTQYF.

V is TRBV20-1 and J is TRBJ2-2, with 9 bases fitting TRBD2. The CDR3 loop spans 14 amino acids. Germline loops: CDR1 DFQATT, CDR2 SNEGSKA (reference sequence). After removal of 2 bases from V and 6 bases from J, the junction contained 4 bases not matched to a gene. In DNA, the CDR3 is TGCAGTGCTAGAAAAGCGGGAGGCCCCGGGGAGCTGTTTTTT. Protein sequence: CSARKAGGPGELFF.

This clonotype was detected a few times. V is TRBV6-2 or TRBV6-3 and J is TRBJ2-6, with a weak D call TRBD1 (5 bases). The V end lost 0 bases, the J end lost 0 bases, and 15 bases lay between the germline ends. This CDR3 spans 19 amino acids. The germline gives CDR1 MNHEY, CDR2 SVGEGT. The CDR3 DNA is TGTGCCAGCAGTTACTCGAATCGACAGCGTCTCTCTGGGGCCAACGTCCTGACTTTC. Translated: CASSYSNRQRLSGANVLTF.

This clonotype has only a few counts. The chain has TRBV6-1 and TRBJ2-6, with D tentatively TRBD2 (6 bases). The CDR3 extends over 20 amino acids. The germline V gene has CDR1 MNHNS and CDR2 SASEGT. V was shortened by 10 bases and J by 4 bases, with 32 bases between the two germline ends. CDR3 coding DNA: TGTGCCACCTTCACTAAGTTAGGGTCTGCCGGGGCGGGAGGGGCCAACGTCCTGACTTTC. Its protein product is CATFTKLGSAGAGGANVLTF.

In this sample, this clonotype turned up a few times. The V and J genes are TRBV27 and TRBJ1-3, with TRBD1 matching over 8 bases. Trimming at V came to 7 bases and at J to 2 bases, leaving 7 bases not matched to a gene. The CDR3 loop spans 15 amino acids. CDR1 MNHEY and CDR2 SMNVEV come from the germline V gene (reference sequence). The CDR3 is CASTRTGTPGNTIYF. CDR3 nucleotide sequence: TGTGCCAGCACGAGGACAGGGACCCCTGGAAACACCATATATTTT.

V gene TRBV20-1 combines with J gene TRBJ2-1; TRBD2 is a possible D gene (6 bases). This CDR3 comprises 17 residues. V was clipped by 0 bases and J by 4 bases, with 19 bases between them. Germline V gives CDR1 DFQATT, CDR2 SNEGSKA (reference sequence). The CDR3 region has the DNA TGCAGTGCTAGAGATCCCCAGCGGGCGATGATTTACAATGAGCAGTTCTTC. Protein product: CSARDPQRAMIYNEQFF.

Ten or more counts support this clonotype. The gene calls are TRBV20-1 and TRBJ2-7; TRBD1 aligns across 9 bases. Germline V gene data show CDR1 as DFQATT and CDR2 as SNEGSKA (reference sequence). The CDR3 is made up of 14 amino acids. V was pared by 6 bases and J by 0 bases, with 6 bases of the junction left unmatched. CDR3 in amino acids: CSALLGQGSYEQYF. The DNA of the CDR3 is TGCAGTGCCCTTCTGGGACAGGGCTCCTACGAGCAGTACTTC.